Listed below are T cell receptor beta chains from one sample, sequenced in a study of long-term antiretroviral therapy in people with HIV. Sequencing was performed with immunoSEQ multiplex PCR; in TCRdb, only in-frame clones are kept and a portion is missing. This table holds about 18,000 clones, approximately 81% found once. Sequencing used unsorted PBMCs, obtained 0.3 years after starting antiretroviral therapy. The receptors come from a woman aged 45-59 years with HIV. Each CDR3 is given with its conserved first and last residue. Rows may omit the clone size; those that give it use once, few, many or a size class.

NA,TRBV11-1,12,TRBJ1-1,CASSLTRTEAFF
NA,TRBV15,17,TRBJ2-3,CATSRDGTGASTDTQYF
NA,TRBV28,14,TRBJ1-5,CASSQTGGYQPQHF
NA,TRBV19,14,TRBJ2-1,CASSSGGALKEQFF
NA,TRBV10-3,16,TRBJ1-1,CAISTGTGGVGTEAFF
NA,TRBV4-2,15,TRBJ1-6,CASSLGGVGNSPLHF
NA,TRBV18,19,TRBJ1-3,CASSPLTGATTVSGNTIYF
NA,TRBV6-1,14,TRBJ2-7,CASSEVAGNHEQYF
NA,TRBV25-1,13,TRBJ2-3,CASIVQGGDTQYF
NA,TRBV7-2,15,TRBJ2-2,CASSLRQLNTGELFF
NA,TRBV5-5,14,TRBJ2-3,CASSYNRYSDTQYF
NA,TRBV5-1,18,TRBJ2-1,CASSLGLAVPSDYNEQFF
NA,TRBV29-1,12,TRBJ1-1,CSVEAGLTEAFF
NA,TRBV2,16,TRBJ1-6,CASSRRQGALDSPLHF
NA,TRBV7-9,17,TRBJ2-1,CASSPRQGDIKGEEQFF
NA,TRBV14,18,TRBJ1-1,CASSQDFVRGGKNTEAFF
NA,TRBV6-5,16,TRBJ1-2,CASSSLLQGANYGYTF
NA,TRBV4-2,14,TRBJ2-1,CASSQRGGGHEQFF
NA,TRBV10-3,16,TRBJ2-5,CAISESGSEGKETQYF
few,TRBV7-9,17,TRBJ1-2,CASSLPGPRPNNYGYTF
NA,TRBV6-5,12,TRBJ1-1,CASRTANTEAFF
NA,TRBV7-3,14,TRBJ2-1,CASSLAGGPSEQFF
NA,TRBV29-1,16,TRBJ1-1,CSVASRQEVWNTEAFF
NA,TRBV19,14,TRBJ2-7,CASSNSGTIYEQYF
NA,TRBV14,15,TRBJ2-5,CASSENRGSWETQYF
NA,TRBV2,14,TRBJ2-7,CASSRQGMSYEQYF
few,TRBV5-6,13,TRBJ1-1,CASSLTMNTEAFF
NA,TRBV9,13,TRBJ2-3,CASSVAWGDTQYF
NA,TRBV27,13,TRBJ1-2,CASRPQGDYGYTF
NA,TRBV2,14,TRBJ1-5,CASSNGQEDQPQHF
NA,TRBV4-1,19,TRBJ2-2,CASSQEEGGGTANTGELFF
NA,TRBV7-9,13,TRBJ2-5,CASSFEVGRTQYF
NA,TRBV6-1,15,TRBJ1-5,CASSVQTGANQPQHF
NA,TRBV19,13,TRBJ1-2,CASSIPPNYGYTF
NA,TRBV7-9,12,TRBJ2-2,CASSVDTGELFF
NA,TRBV29-1,14,TRBJ2-5,CSVLGAGGRETQYF
NA,TRBV2,15,TRBJ2-5,CASRRGAGSGETQYF
NA,TRBV4-1,15,TRBJ1-1,CASSQDSQGGTEAFF
NA,TRBV7-2,14,TRBJ2-3,CASSFRLAGDTQYF
once,TRBV12-5,14,TRBJ1-3,CASGLSGGRNTIYF
NA,TRBV5-5,16,TRBJ2-2,CASSLERGPNTGELFF
medium-sized,TRBV29-1,13,TRBJ1-4,CSVTGARVEKLFF
NA,TRBV5-1,15,TRBJ1-4,CASSLGGGMGEKLFF
once,TRBV15,15,TRBJ1-3,CATSRLSRAGNTIYF
NA,TRBV6-1,13,TRBJ2-1,CATPGRPGDEQFF
NA,TRBV29-1,15,TRBJ2-7,CSGSLTSGGAHEQYF
few,TRBV28,15,TRBJ2-7,CASSLGGQSSYEQYF
NA,TRBV7-2,15,TRBJ2-1,CASSKSSGGNNEQFF
once,TRBV9,12,TRBJ1-4,CASGATNEKLFF
NA,TRBV7-9,16,TRBJ2-2,CASSFRGPTNTGELFF
NA,TRBV5-1,19,TRBJ2-3,CASSHTPATSGARTDTQYF
NA,TRBV19,15,TRBJ2-7,CASSQGARQSYEQYF
NA,TRBV2,13,TRBJ1-1,CASTFTEDTEAFF
few,TRBV30,13,TRBJ2-7,CAWRGSGGYEQYF
NA,TRBV9,14,TRBJ1-6,CASSPTTGNSPLHF
NA,TRBV4-1,15,TRBJ2-7,CASSPRRQGFNEQYF
NA,TRBV7-9,15,TRBJ2-3,CASSLGGAGSDTQYF
NA,TRBV5-1,17,TRBJ2-1,CASSSNLGGTSINEQFF